The rows below give T cell receptor beta chains drawn from one sample of a study of shared clonotypes between healthy human individuals. Assay used: immunoSEQ multiplex PCR; TCRdb lists only in-frame clones, some missing. The sample has approximately 740,000 clones, more than 85% seen once. The material sequenced was naive CD8+ T cells sorted from blood. Receptor source: a man aged 25-40 years in good health. Both conserved end residues are part of each CDR3. Each record gives: V gene, J gene, clone size, D gene, CDR3 protein, CDR3 DNA. The D gene is left open where the match is weak. Clone size is given for some rows only: seen once, a few or many times, or a class if the clone is expanded.

>TRBV28|TRBJ2-7|-|-
CASHLVGYEQYF
TGTGCCAGCCATTTAGTGGGCTACGAGCAGTACTTC
>TRBV29-1|TRBJ2-1|-|-
CSVEPTGRGEDEQFF
TGCAGCGTTGAACCGACAGGGAGGGGGGAGGATGAGCAGTTCTTC
>TRBV7-9|TRBJ2-7|-|-
CASDSVPNEQYF
TGTGCCAGCGATTCAGTCCCTAACGAGCAGTACTTC
>TRBV6-5|TRBJ1-5|-|-
CASRARGGIQPQHF
TGTGCCAGCAGAGCTAGGGGGGGGATTCAGCCCCAGCATTTT
>TRBV27|TRBJ2-3|-|TRBD2
CASYGGTSHIRITDTQYF
TGTGCCAGTTATGGGGGGACTAGCCATATCAGGATCACAGATACGCAGTATTTT
>TRBV6-4|TRBJ2-7|-|TRBD2
CASSKGLAGPYEQYF
TGTGCCAGCAGTAAGGGACTAGCGGGACCCTACGAGCAGTACTTC
>TRBV28|TRBJ2-1|-|-
CASTRGESSYNEQFF
TGTGCCAGCACCCGGGGAGAGAGCTCCTACAATGAGCAGTTCTTC
>TRBV9|TRBJ1-2|-|-
CASSPGGAYGYTF
TGTGCCAGCAGCCCAGGAGGAGCTTATGGCTACACCTTC
>TRBV27|TRBJ2-7|-|TRBD1
CASSAAPGTAYEQYF
TGTGCCAGCAGTGCAGCCCCCGGGACAGCTTACGAGCAGTACTTC
>TRBV7-9|TRBJ2-7|-|TRBD1
CASSWGQGFEQYF
TGTGCCAGCAGCTGGGGACAGGGATTCGAGCAGTACTTC
>TRBV19|TRBJ2-1|-|TRBD2
CASSSGTSGSVAEQFF
TGTGCCAGTAGCTCCGGGACTAGCGGGAGCGTGGCTGAGCAGTTCTTC
>TRBV7-3|TRBJ2-5|-|TRBD2
CASRRTSGRAKTQYF
TGTGCCAGCAGGCGGACTAGCGGGAGGGCAAAGACCCAGTACTTC
>TRBV30|TRBJ1-2|-|-
CACSGIGYGYTF
TGTGCCTGCAGCGGAATAGGCTATGGCTACACCTTC
>TRBV19|TRBJ2-2|once|-
CAILGRWPGELFF
TGTGCCATTCTCGGGCGATGGCCCGGGGAGCTGTTTTTT
>TRBV29-1|TRBJ1-2|-|-
CSVDGGLIYGYTF
TGCAGCGTTGACGGGGGTTTGATCTATGGCTACACCTTC
>TRBV27|TRBJ1-1|few|-
CASSETGTTTEAFF
TGTGCCAGCAGCGAGACCGGGACAACCACTGAAGCTTTCTTT
>TRBV7-3|TRBJ2-5|-|TRBD2
CASSLGTSGKETQYF
TGTGCCAGCAGCTTGGGGACTAGCGGCAAAGAGACCCAGTACTTC
>TRBV5-4|TRBJ2-7|-|-
CASSGGQFSSYEQYF
TGTGCCAGCAGCGGAGGACAGTTTAGCTCCTACGAGCAGTACTTC
>TRBV19|TRBJ1-5|-|TRBD1
CASSPDRDKSNQPQHF
TGTGCCAGTAGTCCCGACAGGGATAAGAGCAATCAGCCCCAGCATTTT
>TRBV5-6|TRBJ2-3|-|-
CASSLVPGTTDTQYF
TGTGCCAGCAGCTTGGTACCGGGAACCACAGATACGCAGTATTTT
>TRBV7-6|TRBJ2-5|-|-
CASSFGGGQETQYF
TGTGCCAGCAGCTTCGGGGGCGGCCAAGAGACCCAGTACTTC
>TRBV28|TRBJ2-3|-|TRBD2
CASRPLAGAERGGDTQYF
TGTGCCAGCCGGCCACTAGCGGGAGCGGAGCGGGGGGGAGATACGCAGTATTTT
>TRBV4-3|TRBJ2-1|-|TRBD2
CASSQDRGGSSYNEQFF
TGCGCCAGCAGCCAAGATCGGGGGGGAAGCTCCTACAATGAGCAGTTCTTC
>TRBV11-2|TRBJ2-5|-|-
CASTHSPRAQETQYF
TGTGCCAGCACCCACTCCCCCCGGGCACAAGAGACCCAGTACTTC
>TRBV27|TRBJ2-7|-|TRBD2
CASSLGGFYEQYF
TGTGCCAGCAGCCTCGGGGGGTTCTACGAGCAGTACTTC
>TRBV11-2|TRBJ2-7|-|-
CASSPQLGLSYEQYF
TGTGCCAGCAGCCCCCAATTGGGGCTCTCCTACGAGCAGTACTTC
>TRBV28|TRBJ1-5|-|TRBD1
CASSLGQRNQPQHF
TGTGCCAGCAGTCTGGGACAGCGAAATCAGCCCCAGCATTTT
>TRBV6-5|TRBJ2-1|-|-
CASSPSIYNEQFF
TGTGCCAGCAGTCCTAGCATTTACAATGAGCAGTTCTTC
>TRBV6-5|TRBJ1-1|-|-
CASTPGWRGGTEAFF
TGTGCCAGCACCCCAGGGTGGAGGGGAGGCACTGAAGCTTTCTTT
>TRBV7-9|TRBJ2-1|-|TRBD2
CASSLPSTSGRNEQFF
TGTGCCAGCAGCTTACCCAGTACTAGCGGGAGGAATGAGCAGTTCTTC
>TRBV10-2|TRBJ2-3|-|-
CASSDTSTDTQYF
TGCGCCAGCAGTGACACTAGCACAGATACGCAGTATTTT
>TRBV10-2|TRBJ2-5|-|TRBD1
CASRGTGEETQYF
TGCGCCAGCAGAGGGACAGGGGAAGAGACCCAGTACTTC
>TRBV27|TRBJ1-5|few|-
CASSSLGGNQPQHF
TGTGCCAGCAGTTCCCTAGGGGGCAATCAGCCCCAGCATTTT
>TRBV2|TRBJ2-7|-|-
CASSVRMGPRFYEQYF
TGTGCCAGCAGTGTTCGTATGGGACCCCGTTTCTACGAGCAGTACTTC
>TRBV7-9|TRBJ2-7|once|TRBD2
CATLSSGDIQYF
TGTGCCACCCTGAGTAGCGGGGATATTCAGTACTTC
>TRBV5-4|TRBJ2-7|-|TRBD1
CASSFQGADEQYF
TGTGCCAGCAGCTTTCAGGGGGCGGATGAGCAGTACTTC
>TRBV11-2|TRBJ2-1|-|TRBD2
CASRDLRTSGYNEQFF
TGTGCCAGCAGAGATCTTAGGACTAGCGGCTACAATGAGCAGTTCTTC
>TRBV28|TRBJ2-7|-|-
CASREEGRGPSYEQYF
TGTGCCAGCAGGGAGGAGGGGAGAGGCCCCTCCTACGAGCAGTACTTC
>TRBV4-1|TRBJ2-1|-|-
CASSHIDRGGGEQFF
TGCGCCAGCAGCCATATAGACAGAGGAGGCGGTGAGCAGTTCTTC
>TRBV28|TRBJ1-2|-|-
CASSLRGVGYGYTF
TGTGCCAGCAGTTTGCGGGGGGTAGGCTATGGCTACACCTTC
>TRBV5-1|TRBJ2-7|once|-
CASQGGYEQYF
TGCGCCAGCCAGGGGGGATACGAGCAGTACTTC
>TRBV29-1|TRBJ2-7|-|TRBD2
CSVESQTSGTYEQYF
TGCAGCGTTGAATCTCAAACTAGCGGTACCTACGAGCAGTACTTC
>TRBV28|TRBJ2-3|-|TRBD2
CASSLLFRRTSRDTDTQYF
TGTGCCAGCAGTTTACTCTTTAGGCGGACTAGCAGAGACACAGATACGCAGTATTTT
>TRBV4-3|TRBJ2-1|-|-
CASSQDLRGAYNEQFF
TGCGCCAGCAGCCAAGATCTCCGAGGAGCCTACAATGAGCAGTTCTTC
>TRBV27|TRBJ2-4|-|-
CASSFPLVSAGKVMGAKNIQYF
TGTGCCAGCAGTTTCCCCCTTGTTTCTGCGGGAAAGGTGATGGGAGCCAAAAACATTCAGTACTTC